The 16 T cell receptor beta chains in this list originate from one sample, sequenced in a study of T cells in Graves' hyperthyroidism and ophthalmopathy. What was amplified from RNA transcripts were TCR beta CDR3 regions. The HTBI primer set was used in a first-round RT-PCR of the TCR CDR3. TCRdb analysed the multiplex PCR reads with MiXCR anew, one entry per CDR3 protein. The sample contains approximately 600,000 distinct CDR3 sequences, roughly 20% of which appear only once. Sequencing was done on a sample of blood. These receptors all stem from a man aged 25-40 years with Graves' ophthalmopathy.

The chain has TRBV5-4 and TRBJ2-7, with 11 bases matching TRBD1. Trimming at V came to 0 bases and at J to 4 bases, leaving 15 bases not matched to a gene. The CDR3 consists of 19 residues. The germline gives CDR1 SGHNT, CDR2 YYREEE (reference sequence). CDR3 region: CASSLAPGQGALAPYEQYF. The DNA for the CDR3 is TGTGCCAGCAGCTTGGCACCCGGACAGGGGGCCTTGGCCCCATACGAGCAGTACTTC.

V and J are TRBV20-1 and TRBJ2-5; no clear D gene. From germline, CDR1 is DFQATT and CDR2 SNEGSKA (reference sequence). V gave up 4 bases and J gave up 1 base, with 19 bases separating them. This CDR3 comprises 16 residues. As DNA, the CDR3 is TGCAGTGCTAATAAAAAAGGCAGCGCCTCCCAAGAGACCCAGTACTTC. This codes for CSANKKGSASQETQYF.

V is TRBV6-1 and J is TRBJ1-1; 7 bases fit TRBD1. The CDR3 loop spans 14 amino acids. Unmatched junction bases numbered 6, after V lost 5 bases and J lost 3 bases. Germline CDR1 reads MNHNS; CDR2 reads SASEGT. CDR3 in DNA: TGTGCCAGCAGTCCCTACGACAGGGACACTGAAGCTTTCTTT. It codes for CASSPYDRDTEAFF.

This clonotype was picked up many times. V is TRBV28 and J is TRBJ1-2, with D perhaps TRBD1 (5 bases). V shed 5 bases and J shed 4 bases, with 17 bases lying between them. The germline V gene has CDR1 MDHEN and CDR2 SYDVKM. CDR3 size: 15 residues. The DNA for the CDR3 is TGTGCCAGCAGTCGGGACCTATCCCGGGCCTATGGCTACACCTTC. Encoded protein: CASSRDLSRAYGYTF.

This clonotype was observed a handful of times. For the CDR3, the DNA is TGTGCCAGCAACGGGGGAGTGGCGAGCACAGATACGCAGTATTTT. It codes for CASNGGVASTDTQYF. J is TRBJ2-3 and V is TRBV9, with D perhaps TRBD2 (6 bases). Germline CDR1 SGDLS, CDR2 YYNGEE. Deletions cut 6 bases from V and 0 bases from J, with 14 bases between. There are 15 residues in the CDR3.

The CDR3: CAWSHPPGRGGYNEQFF. CDR3 DNA: TGTGCCTGGAGTCACCCCCCGGGTAGGGGTGGGTACAATGAGCAGTTCTTC. The chain recombines TRBV30 with TRBJ2-1, with D perhaps TRBD1 (5 bases). There are 17 residues in the CDR3. Germline V gene sequence: CDR1 GTSNPN, CDR2 SVGIG (reference sequence). V was trimmed by 2 bases and J by 4 bases, leaving 21 bases between them.

This clonotype was recorded a few times. The chain links TRBV6-1 to TRBJ1-2; D gene ambiguous. Germline V lookup: CDR1 MNHNS, CDR2 SASEGT. This CDR3 comprises 12 residues. Trimming took off 5 bases at V and 8 bases at J, with 12 bases between the two ends. CDR3 bases: TGTGCCAGCAGTACCCGGGAGCCGGGCTACACCTTC. It codes for CASSTREPGYTF.

Ten or more counts support this clonotype. The chain uses TRBV28 and TRBJ1-6; weak D call: TRBD1 (6 bases). This CDR3 is built from 18 residues. Trimming pared 6 bases from V and 10 bases from J, leaving 28 bases between. Germline lookup yields CDR1 MDHEN and CDR2 SYDVKM. CDR3 loop: CASSVGSGGSVLRSPLHF. The CDR3, as DNA: TGTGCCAGCAGCGTAGGGAGTGGGGGCTCCGTCTTGAGATCACCCCTCCACTTT.

This chain joins TRBV10-1 and TRBJ2-1; D remains unclear. Germline CDR1 WNHNN, CDR2 SYGVQD (reference sequence). This CDR3 spans 16 amino acids. V was trimmed by 4 bases and J by 3 bases, leaving 16 bases between them. This CDR3 is CASSALSGAIYNEQFF. CDR3 coding DNA: TGCGCCAGCAGTGCCCTAAGTGGTGCGATCTACAATGAGCAGTTCTTC.

The V gene is TRBV5-1, the J gene TRBJ2-2, with D possibly called TRBD1 or TRBD2 (7 bases each). V was cut by 4 bases and J by 0 bases, with 13 bases left in between. Germline V lookup: CDR1 SGHRS, CDR2 YFSETQ. The CDR3 consists of 16 residues. Written as DNA, the CDR3 is TGCGCCAGCAGCCAGCGGGACAGATCGAACACCGGGGAGCTGTTTTTT. Amino acids: CASSQRDRSNTGELFF.

This clonotype was counted at least ten times. The chain combines TRBV10-3 with TRBJ2-3; 11 bases are a match to TRBD2. Trimming took 5 bases from V and 4 from J; bases not matched to a gene: 5. The CDR3 length is 15 residues. Germline values: CDR1 ENHRY, CDR2 SYGVKD. CDR3 sequence: CAISLLAGASDTQYF. CDR3 in DNA: TGTGCCATCAGTTTACTAGCGGGAGCATCAGATACGCAGTATTTT.

This clonotype has more than one count but fewer than ten. The chain has TRBV9 and TRBJ2-1; TRBD2 matches at 8 bases. The ends lost 3 bases at V and 7 bases at J; junction bases unmatched: 9. This CDR3 has 15 residues. The germline gives CDR1 SGDLS, CDR2 YYNGEE. CDR3 sequence reads: CASSASGTSINEQFF. The CDR3, as DNA: TGTGCCAGCAGCGCGTCCGGGACTAGTATTAATGAGCAGTTCTTC.

The table lists this clonotype with a few counts. The chain employs TRBV7-9 and TRBJ1-1; unclear D gene. Trimming took off 3 bases at V and 1 base at J, with 6 bases between the two ends. This CDR3 is 13 amino acids long. The germline V gene encodes CDR1 SEHNR and CDR2 FQNEAQ (reference sequence). The CDR3 region is CASSFWQNTEAFF. The CDR3 region has the DNA TGTGCCAGCAGCTTTTGGCAGAACACTGAAGCTTTCTTT.

The chain joins TRBV30 to TRBJ1-4; D gene uncertain. This CDR3 region has 11 residues. The germline V and J ends were trimmed by 8 bases and 5 bases, with 9 bases remaining between them. The V gene's germline CDR1 is GTSNPN and CDR2 SVGIG (reference sequence). For the CDR3, the DNA is TGTGCCCGCAGAGAGAATGAAAAACTGTTTTTT. Translation: CARRENEKLFF.

This clonotype has ten or more counts. The chain employs TRBV27 and TRBJ2-4; the D gene is possibly TRBD1 (6 bases). With 5 bases removed from V and 4 bases from J, the gap between germline ends came to 15 bases. Germline CDR1 and CDR2: MNHEY and SMNVEV (reference sequence). This CDR3 contains 15 residues. CDR3 protein: CASSGTGTGKNIQYF. The CDR3 bases are TGTGCCAGCAGTGGCACAGGGACGGGGAAAAACATTCAGTACTTC.

The table lists this clonotype with a few counts. The chain carries TRBV30 and TRBJ1-2; D is perhaps TRBD1 (6 bases). This CDR3 has 15 residues. V was pared by 0 bases and J by 4 bases, with 15 bases between. Germline V CDR1 and CDR2: GTSNPN, SVGIG (reference sequence). DNA of the CDR3: TGTGCCTGGAGTGTAGCCTCAGGGGATGGCTATGGCTACACCTTC. This encodes CAWSVASGDGYGYTF.